These 21 T cell receptor beta chains came from one sample sequenced in a study of beta chain features in type 1 diabetes. Expressed TCRB transcripts were sequenced, since all the RNA that had been isolated was reverse transcribed. Repertoires were generated with immunoSEQ multiplex PCR, while TCRdb's copy carries only in-frame clones and drops some. The data contain almost 350,000 clones, approximately 10% of them singletons. No cognate antigen is known for these TCRs. General study results and limits: Moderate but significant shortening of TCRB CDR3s was recorded in all four CD4+ subsets from Type 1 diabetes patients.

The sample consisted of central memory CD4+ T cells from blood. The receptors originated from a man aged 25 to 40 with type 1 diabetes.

The chain links TRBV2 to TRBJ2-5, with 7 bases fitting TRBD2. Trimming cost V 3 bases and J 6 bases; bases outside gene matches: 7. CDR1 is SNHLY, CDR2 FYNNEI, per germline. This CDR3 has 14 amino acids. CDR3 in amino acids: CASSEGLAVKTQYF. The CDR3, as DNA: TGTGCCAGCAGTGAGGGGCTAGCGGTGAAGACCCAGTACTTC.

The chain uses TRBV7-9 and TRBJ2-2; D not certain. V dropped 6 bases and J dropped 1 base, with 3 bases sitting between them. From germline, CDR1 is SEHNR and CDR2 FQNEAQ (reference sequence). This CDR3 has 12 residues. The DNA of the CDR3 is TGTGCCAGCAGAATGAACACCGGGGAGCTGTTTTTT. Translation: CASRMNTGELFF.

The rearrangement uses TRBV19 and TRBJ2-7; TRBD1 aligns across 7 bases. Per the germline V gene, CDR1 is LNHDA and CDR2 is SQIVND (reference sequence). Trimming took 6 bases from V and 6 from J; bases not matched to a gene: 8. The CDR3 sequence is 13 residues long. The CDR3 loop reads CASRVNRGAEQYF. The CDR3 DNA follows: TGTGCCAGTAGAGTAAACAGGGGCGCCGAGCAGTACTTC.

In its sample, this clone was seen a few times. The genes are TRBV7-9 and TRBJ1-3; TRBD1 agrees at 7 bases. This CDR3 has 14 amino acids. V dropped 2 bases and J dropped 4; count of bases not matched to a gene: 2. Germline V CDR1 and CDR2: SEHNR, FQNEAQ (reference sequence). The CDR3 is CASSLNRGGNTIYF. CDR3 in DNA: TGTGCCAGCAGCTTAAACAGGGGAGGAAACACCATATATTTT.

This clone was picked up a small number of times. This rearrangement joins TRBV7-2 to TRBJ2-1; possible D gene TRBD2, 6 bases. V was clipped by 1 base and J by 5 bases, with 12 bases between them. Germline V gene data show CDR1 as SGHTA and CDR2 as FQGNSA. The length of the CDR3 is 15 residues. The CDR3 reads CASSLDRAGNNEQFF. The CDR3 DNA is TGTGCCAGCAGCTTAGATCGGGCGGGGAACAATGAGCAGTTCTTC.

This clone was counted only a few times. The chain is built from TRBV7-2 and TRBJ2-7; a weak D match, TRBD1 (6 bases). The CDR3 is 12 residues long. The germline V and J ends were trimmed by 6 bases and 6 bases, with 12 bases remaining between them. Looked up from germline, CDR1 is SGHTA and CDR2 is FQGNSA. CDR3: CASRTTGSEQYF. The CDR3 coding sequence is TGTGCCAGCAGAACAACAGGGTCCGAGCAGTACTTC. The entire variable domain, with the rest obtained from reference TRBV7-2 and TRBJ2-7, is as follows: GAGVSQSPSNKVTEKGKDVELRCDPISGHTALYWYRQSLGQGLEFLIYFQGNSAPDKSGLPSDRFSAERTGGSVSTLTIQRTQQEDSAVYLCASRTTGSEQYFGPGTRLTVT.

In its sample, this clone was seen a few times. The V gene is TRBV25-1, the J gene TRBJ1-6, with 7 bases matching TRBD1. Trimming removed 10 bases from V and 7 bases from J; junction bases left unmatched: 13. The CDR3 spans 15 residues. Germline loops: CDR1 MGHDK, CDR2 SYGVNS. The CDR3 coding sequence is TGTGCCAACAACTCCCAGACAGGGAACAATTCACCCCTCCACTTT. It codes for CANNSQTGNNSPLHF. Filled out from reference TRBV25-1 and TRBJ1-6, the complete variable domain reads EADIYQTPRYLVIGTGKKITLECSQTMGHDKMYWYQQDPGMELHLIHYSYGVNSTEKGDLSSESTVSRIRTEHFPLTLESARPSHTSQYLCANNSQTGNNSPLHFGNGTRLTVT.

V and J are TRBV9 and TRBJ2-5; maybe TRBD2 (5 bases). The CDR3 sequence is 15 residues long. From germline, CDR1 is SGDLS and CDR2 YYNGEE. V was cut by 0 bases and J by 2 bases, with 11 bases left in between. CDR3 DNA: TGTGCCAGCAGCGTAGCACTAAGCGGACAAGAGACCCAGTACTTC. The encoded protein is CASSVALSGQETQYF.

The V and J genes are TRBV2 and TRBJ1-1; D unclear. The CDR3 contains 11 residues. V was trimmed by 6 bases and J by 6 bases, leaving 8 bases between them. The germline V gene has CDR1 SNHLY and CDR2 FYNNEI. This CDR3 is CASRTGPEAFF. The CDR3 region has the DNA TGTGCCAGCAGGACTGGGCCTGAAGCTTTCTTT.

This clone was seen a handful of times. V is TRBV5-6 and J is TRBJ1-2; 8 nucleotides align to TRBD1. The CDR3 is made up of 13 amino acids. Germline V gene data show CDR1 as SGHDT and CDR2 as YYEEEE. The V gene end was trimmed by 5 bases and the J gene end by 9 bases; junction bases not matched to a gene: 9. The CDR3 protein is CASRVQGAGSYTF. The CDR3 region has the DNA TGTGCCAGCAGGGTTCAGGGGGCTGGTAGCTACACCTTC.

This clone was recorded a few times. The chain combines TRBV11-2 with TRBJ2-7; TRBD1 aligns across 8 bases. The germline V gene has CDR1 SGHAT and CDR2 FQNNGV. The CDR3 contains 12 residues. After removal of 4 bases from V and 9 bases from J, the junction contained 5 bases not matched to a gene. The CDR3 here is CASSSDRARQYF. CDR3 DNA: TGTGCCAGCAGCTCGGACAGGGCGCGGCAGTACTTC.

V gene TRBV10-1 combines with J gene TRBJ2-1, with TRBD2 matching over 12 bases. This CDR3 is 15 amino acids long. Unmatched junction bases numbered 9, after V lost 7 bases and J lost 8 bases. Per the germline V gene, CDR1 is WNHNN and CDR2 is SYGVQD (reference sequence). CDR3 nucleotide sequence: TGCGCCAGCACCCGGCTAGCGGGGGGGCGGGATGAGCAGTTCTTC. Amino acid sequence: CASTRLAGGRDEQFF.

This clone was found a few times. The rearrangement uses TRBV6-6 and TRBJ2-5; TRBD1 is a possible D gene (5 bases). V gave up 6 bases and J gave up 4 bases, with 18 bases separating them. CDR3 length: 15 amino acids. Per germline, CDR1 MNHNY and CDR2 SVGAGI (reference sequence). DNA for the CDR3: TGTGCCAGCAGGACGCAGAGGATGGGGCTAGAGACCCAGTACTTC. Translated: CASRTQRMGLETQYF.

A few counts support this clone. V is TRBV14 and J is TRBJ2-1, with 7 bases matching TRBD2. Germline V gives CDR1 SGHDN, CDR2 FVKESK. CDR3 length equals 16 residues. V shed 1 base and J 0 bases; nucleotides not matched to a gene: 3. CDR3 sequence (DNA): TGTGCCAGCAGCCAAGGGCGGGGGAGCTCCTACAATGAGCAGTTCTTC. Its translation is CASSQGRGSSYNEQFF.

The CDR3 is CASSQGVPGGPFSEQYF. CDR3 coding DNA: TGTGCCAGCTCCCAAGGAGTTCCGGGGGGCCCCTTTAGCGAGCAGTACTTC. J is TRBJ2-7 and V is TRBV18; D perhaps matches TRBD2 (7 bases). With 6 bases removed from V and 6 bases from J, the gap between germline ends came to 27 bases. The CDR3 sequence is 17 residues long. The germline V gene has CDR1 KGHSH and CDR2 LQKENI. Filled out from reference TRBV18 and TRBJ2-7, the complete variable domain reads NAGVMQNPRHLVRRRGQEARLRCSPMKGHSHVYWYRQLPEEGLKFMVYLQKENIIDESGMPKERFSAEFPKEGPSILRIQQVVRGDSAAYFCASSQGVPGGPFSEQYFGPGTRLTVT.

This clone occurred a few times. The rearrangement uses TRBV19 and TRBJ2-2; 9 bases line up with TRBD2. This CDR3 has 18 residues. Germline V lookup: CDR1 LNHDA, CDR2 SQIVND (reference sequence). Trimming removed 8 bases from V and 0 bases from J; junction bases left unmatched: 13. The CDR3: CASAGLAAVLANTGELFF. The CDR3 DNA sequence: TGTGCCAGTGCGGGACTAGCCGCAGTACTCGCGAACACCGGGGAGCTGTTTTTT.

This clone was recorded a few times. This chain joins TRBV7-9 and TRBJ2-5, with 11 bases lining up with TRBD1. V gave up 4 bases and J gave up 5 bases; unmatched junction bases: 6. The CDR3 is made up of 15 amino acids. The germline V gene encodes CDR1 SEHNR and CDR2 FQNEAQ (reference sequence). The CDR3 is CASSSGQGARETQYF. The CDR3, as DNA: TGTGCCAGCAGCTCCGGACAGGGGGCGCGGGAGACCCAGTACTTC. Full variable domain (missing parts from reference TRBV7-9 and TRBJ2-5): DTGVSQNPRHKITKRGQNVTFRCDPISEHNRLYWYRQTLGQGPEFLTYFQNEAQLEKSRLLSDRFSAERPKGSFSTLEIQRTEQGDSAMYLCASSSGQGARETQYFGPGTRLLVL.

The V and J genes are TRBV18 and TRBJ2-1; maybe TRBD2 (6 bases). V was pared by 8 bases and J by 0 bases, with 14 bases between. Germline V gives CDR1 KGHSH, CDR2 LQKENI. The CDR3 is made up of 15 amino acids. The CDR3 bases are TGTGCCAGCGCGGGGCCTCGGAGCTCCTACAATGAGCAGTTCTTC. Encoded protein: CASAGPRSSYNEQFF. Full variable domain (rest looked up from reference TRBV18 and TRBJ2-1): NAGVMQNPRHLVRRRGQEARLRCSPMKGHSHVYWYRQLPEEGLKFMVYLQKENIIDESGMPKERFSAEFPKEGPSILRIQQVVRGDSAAYFCASAGPRSSYNEQFFGPGTRLTVL.

V gene TRBV5-8 combines with J gene TRBJ2-5, with 9 bases that match TRBD2. Germline lookup yields CDR1 SGHTS and CDR2 YDEGEE. The V segment lost 5 bases and the J segment 4 bases; nucleotides outside the gene matches: 6. The CDR3 loop spans 14 amino acids. CDR3 loop: CASRPRGGAETQYF. The DNA for the CDR3 is TGTGCCAGCAGGCCGCGGGGGGGTGCAGAGACCCAGTACTTC.

The chain is built from TRBV12-5 and TRBJ2-3; D gene unclear. From germline, CDR1 is LGHNT and CDR2 FRNRAP. V lost 2 bases and J 6 bases, leaving 12 bases between the germline ends. The CDR3 has 14 residues. The CDR3 sequence: CASGLNQAWDTQYF. CDR3 nucleotides: TGTGCTAGTGGTTTGAACCAGGCCTGGGATACGCAGTATTTT.

CDR3 sequence: CASSLSRDVHEQYF. CDR3 DNA: TGTGCCAGCAGCTTAAGCAGGGACGTCCACGAGCAGTACTTC. The chain links TRBV7-6 to TRBJ2-7, with D perhaps TRBD1 or TRBD2 (5 bases each). There are 14 residues in the CDR3. Germline assignment: CDR1 SGHVS and CDR2 FNYEAQ. The ends were cut back, 2 bases at V and 5 bases at J, with 13 bases in the middle.